This TCR beta chain was sequenced for a study of T cells after posttransplantation cyclophosphamide. The CDR3 is made up of 14 amino acids. Germline CDR1 SGHTA, CDR2 FQGNSA. V was trimmed by 8 bases and J by 3 bases, leaving 14 bases between them. Generated by immunoSEQ multiplex PCR, the TCRdb table keeps only in-frame clones and is missing some. The repertoire holds 42,000 or so clones, with around 91% as singletons. On this clone itself: Its specificity is unknown.

Busulfan-fludarabine conditioning, marrow transplant, and cyclophosphamide on days +3 and +4 were administered. Study results and caveats: Donor-recipient repertoire similarity was low at 1-2 months, rising over year one. TRB overlap between skin or GI tissue T cells and blood was limited. Recipient CMV seropositivity and CMV reactivation strongly tracked TRB clonality.

This chain joins TRBV7-2 and TRBJ1-3; D might be TRBD1 (5 bases). The sample in question was PBMCs, obtained around 67 days after allogeneic stem cell transplant with posttransplant cyclophosphamide. The origin of this receptor is a male patient aged 55 to 69 who received an allogeneic stem cell transplant from a related donor and was CMV-positive. The graft donor may have given rise to some T cells. CDR3 sequence: CASGPGYDGNTIYF. The CDR3, as DNA: TGTGCCAGCGGCCCAGGGTATGATGGAAACACCATATATTTT.